Detailed here is one TCR beta chain. Its specificity is not known. The data were taken from a study of T cells in localized non-small cell lung cancer. Overall study results and limits: Uninvolved adjacent lung had the highest recorded T cell clonality, with tumor below it. Heterogeneity remains possible, as sequencing covered one tumor region only. Adjacent lung tissue had a median around 50 of the top 100 clones found in the tumor. There was an association of higher blood T cell density with longer overall survival.

This CDR3 contains 15 residues. Germline V gene sequence: CDR1 SGHDN, CDR2 FVKESK. V dropped 1 base and J dropped 11; count of bases not matched to a gene: 7. Profiling relied on immunoSEQ multiplex PCR, and the TCRdb table lists in-frame clones only, not all of them. The table shows roughly 64,000 clones, with about four fifths occurring only once. This chain uses TRBV14 with TRBJ2-1; 11 nucleotides match TRBD1. The sample here was PBMCs, taken before any cancer treatment. The clonotype originates from a man aged 35 to 69 with stage II lung adenocarcinoma. The CDR3 nucleotides are TGTGCCAGCAGCCAAGTCGGACAGGGGGCTGGTAAGCAGTTCTTC. Translated: CASSQVGQGAGKQFF.